This T cell receptor (beta chain) was identified in a study of blood T cell repertoires in COVID-19. Study summary: Donors in the United States, Italy and Spain gave samples during acute or convalescent COVID-19.

Profiled with immunoSEQ multiplex PCR; TCRdb holds only in-frame clones, not every one. There are 60,000 to 75,000 clones in the sample; more than 75% occur only once, and around 13% lies in the top ten. This CDR3 is 15 amino acids long. The V and J ends lost 8 bases and 0 bases respectively, with 13 bases between them. Germline lookup yields CDR1 SNHLY and CDR2 FYNNEI. V usage is TRBV2 and J usage is TRBJ1-4, with D unresolved. This sequence originates from a woman aged 55-70 years with acute or convalescent COVID-19. The material sequenced was peripheral blood. The CDR3, as DNA: TGTGCCAGCCTGGAGATAGATCCAACTAATGAAAAACTGTTTTTT. Translated, it gives CASLEIDPTNEKLFF.